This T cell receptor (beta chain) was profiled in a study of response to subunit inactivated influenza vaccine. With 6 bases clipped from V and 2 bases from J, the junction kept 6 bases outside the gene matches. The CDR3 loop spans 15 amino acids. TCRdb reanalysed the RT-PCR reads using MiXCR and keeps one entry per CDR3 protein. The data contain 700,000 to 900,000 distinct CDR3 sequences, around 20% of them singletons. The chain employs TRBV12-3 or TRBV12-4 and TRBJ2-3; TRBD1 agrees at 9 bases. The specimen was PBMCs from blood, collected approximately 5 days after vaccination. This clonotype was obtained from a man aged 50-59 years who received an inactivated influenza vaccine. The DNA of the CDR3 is TGTGCCAGCAGAGGGACAGGGTATGTCACAGATACGCAGTATTTT. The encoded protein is CASRGTGYVTDTQYF.